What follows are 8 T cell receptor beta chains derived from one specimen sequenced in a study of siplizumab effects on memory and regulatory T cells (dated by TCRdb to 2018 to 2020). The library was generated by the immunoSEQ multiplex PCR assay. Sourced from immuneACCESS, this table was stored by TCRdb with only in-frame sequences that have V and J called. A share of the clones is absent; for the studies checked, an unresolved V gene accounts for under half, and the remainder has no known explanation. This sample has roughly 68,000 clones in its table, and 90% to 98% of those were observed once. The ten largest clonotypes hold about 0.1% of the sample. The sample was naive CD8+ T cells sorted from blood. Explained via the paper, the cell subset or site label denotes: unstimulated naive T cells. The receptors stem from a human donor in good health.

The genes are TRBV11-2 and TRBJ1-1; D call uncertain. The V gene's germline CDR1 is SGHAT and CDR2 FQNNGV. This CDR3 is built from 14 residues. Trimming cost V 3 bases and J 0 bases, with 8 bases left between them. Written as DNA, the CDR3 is TGTGCCAGCAGCTTCAAGCAGATGAACACTGAAGCTTTCTTT. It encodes CASSFKQMNTEAFF.

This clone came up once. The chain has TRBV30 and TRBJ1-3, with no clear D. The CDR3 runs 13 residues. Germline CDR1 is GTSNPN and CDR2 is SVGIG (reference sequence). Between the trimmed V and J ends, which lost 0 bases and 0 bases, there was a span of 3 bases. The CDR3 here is CAWSVASGNTIYF. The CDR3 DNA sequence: TGTGCCTGGAGTGTCGCCTCTGGAAACACCATATATTTT.

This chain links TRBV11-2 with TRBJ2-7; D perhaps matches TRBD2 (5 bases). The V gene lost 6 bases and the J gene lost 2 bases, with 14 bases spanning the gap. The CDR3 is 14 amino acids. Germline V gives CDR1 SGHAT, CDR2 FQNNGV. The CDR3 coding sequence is TGTGCCAGCAGGGTGGGAGCGAGGGCCTACGAGCAGTACTTC. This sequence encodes CASRVGARAYEQYF.

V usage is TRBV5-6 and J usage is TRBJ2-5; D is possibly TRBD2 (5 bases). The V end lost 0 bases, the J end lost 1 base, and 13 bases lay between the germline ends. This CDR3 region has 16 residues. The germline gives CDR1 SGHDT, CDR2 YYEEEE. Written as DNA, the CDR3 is TGTGCCAGCAGCTTGGGAGGGCAGGCCCCCCAAGAGACCCAGTACTTC. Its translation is CASSLGGQAPQETQYF.

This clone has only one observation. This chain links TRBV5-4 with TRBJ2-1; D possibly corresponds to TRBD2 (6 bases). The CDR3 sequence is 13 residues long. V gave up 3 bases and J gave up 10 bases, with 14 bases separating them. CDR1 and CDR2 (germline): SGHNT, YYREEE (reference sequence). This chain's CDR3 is CASSSGTAGEQFF. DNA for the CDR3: TGTGCCAGCAGCTCCGGGACTGCAGGGGAGCAGTTCTTC.

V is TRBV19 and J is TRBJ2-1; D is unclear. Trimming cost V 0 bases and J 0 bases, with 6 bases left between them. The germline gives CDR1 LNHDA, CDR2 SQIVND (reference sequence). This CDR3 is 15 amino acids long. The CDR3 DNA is TGTGCCAGTAGTATAGACATCAGCTCCTACAATGAGCAGTTCTTC. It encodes CASSIDISSYNEQFF.

The CDR3 sequence is CASSPALALQETQYF. CDR3 bases: TGTGCCAGCAGCCCAGCTCTAGCCTTGCAAGAGACCCAGTACTTC. The chain uses TRBV7-9 and TRBJ2-5, with D possibly matching TRBD2 (5 bases). The CDR3 runs 15 residues. The germline V gene encodes CDR1 SEHNR and CDR2 FQNEAQ (reference sequence). Trimming cost V 5 bases and J 2 bases, with 15 bases left between them.

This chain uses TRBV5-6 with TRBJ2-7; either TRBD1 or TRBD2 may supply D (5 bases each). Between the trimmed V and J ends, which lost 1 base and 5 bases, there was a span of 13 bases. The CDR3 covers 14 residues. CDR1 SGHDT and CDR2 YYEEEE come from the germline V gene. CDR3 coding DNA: TGTGCCAGCAGCTTGTGGGGGAAGCGCGACGAGCAGTACTTC. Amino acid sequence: CASSLWGKRDEQYF.